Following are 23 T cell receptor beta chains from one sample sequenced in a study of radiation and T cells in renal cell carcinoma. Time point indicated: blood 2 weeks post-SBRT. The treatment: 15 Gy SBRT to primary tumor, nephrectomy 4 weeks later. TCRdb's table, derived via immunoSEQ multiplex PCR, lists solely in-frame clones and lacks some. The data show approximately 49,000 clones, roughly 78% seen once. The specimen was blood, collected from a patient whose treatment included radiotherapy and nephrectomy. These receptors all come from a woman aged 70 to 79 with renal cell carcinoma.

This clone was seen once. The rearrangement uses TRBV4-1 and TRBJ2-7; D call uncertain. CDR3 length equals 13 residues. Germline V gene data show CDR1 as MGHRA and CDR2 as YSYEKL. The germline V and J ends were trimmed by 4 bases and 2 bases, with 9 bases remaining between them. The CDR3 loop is CASSREIAYEQYF. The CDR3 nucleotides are TGCGCCAGCAGCCGAGAGATTGCCTACGAGCAGTACTTC.

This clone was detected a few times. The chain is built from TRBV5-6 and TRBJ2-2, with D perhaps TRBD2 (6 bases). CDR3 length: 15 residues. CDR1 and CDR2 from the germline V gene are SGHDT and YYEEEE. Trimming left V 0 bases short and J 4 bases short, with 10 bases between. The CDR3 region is CASSLATGVTGELFF. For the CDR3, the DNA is TGTGCCAGCAGCTTGGCCACGGGAGTCACCGGGGAGCTGTTTTTT.

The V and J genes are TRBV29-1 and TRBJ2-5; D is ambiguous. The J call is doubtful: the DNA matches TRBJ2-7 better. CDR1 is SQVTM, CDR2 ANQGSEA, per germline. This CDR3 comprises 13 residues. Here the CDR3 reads CSVVAWDNYEQYF. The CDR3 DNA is TGCAGCGTCGTCGCGTGGGATAATTACGAGCAGTACTTC.

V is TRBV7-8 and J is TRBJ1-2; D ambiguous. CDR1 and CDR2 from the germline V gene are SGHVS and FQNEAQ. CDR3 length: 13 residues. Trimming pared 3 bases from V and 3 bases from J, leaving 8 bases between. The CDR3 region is CASSFDTYYGYTF. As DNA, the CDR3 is TGTGCCAGCAGCTTTGATACTTACTATGGCTACACCTTC. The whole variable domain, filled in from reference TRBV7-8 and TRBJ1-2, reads GAGVSQSPRYKVAKRGQDVALRCDPISGHVSLFWYQQALGQGPEFLTYFQNEAQLDKSGLPSDRFFAERPEGSVSTLKIQRTQQEDSAVYLCASSFDTYYGYTFGSGTRLTVV.

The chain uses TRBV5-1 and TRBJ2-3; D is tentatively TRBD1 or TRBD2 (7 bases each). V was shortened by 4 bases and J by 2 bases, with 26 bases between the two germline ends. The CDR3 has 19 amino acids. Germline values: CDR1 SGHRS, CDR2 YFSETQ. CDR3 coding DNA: TGCGCCAGCAGCCCACGTGGGCGGGTGAGCGGGACAGTCACAGATACGCAGTATTTT. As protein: CASSPRGRVSGTVTDTQYF.

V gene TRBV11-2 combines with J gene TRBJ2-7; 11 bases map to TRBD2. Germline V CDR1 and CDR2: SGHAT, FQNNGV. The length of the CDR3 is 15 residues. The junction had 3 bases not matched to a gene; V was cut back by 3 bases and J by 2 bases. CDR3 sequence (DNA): TGTGCCAGCAGCTTGACTAGCGGGGCCACCTACGAGCAGTACTTC. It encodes CASSLTSGATYEQYF.

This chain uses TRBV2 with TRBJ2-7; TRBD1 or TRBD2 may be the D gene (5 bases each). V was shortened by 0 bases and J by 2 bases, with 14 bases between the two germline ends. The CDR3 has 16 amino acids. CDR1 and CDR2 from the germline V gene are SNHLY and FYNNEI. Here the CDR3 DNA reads TGTGCCAGCAGTGAAGCAGGGGTCCCCGGGACCTACGAGCAGTACTTC. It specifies CASSEAGVPGTYEQYF.

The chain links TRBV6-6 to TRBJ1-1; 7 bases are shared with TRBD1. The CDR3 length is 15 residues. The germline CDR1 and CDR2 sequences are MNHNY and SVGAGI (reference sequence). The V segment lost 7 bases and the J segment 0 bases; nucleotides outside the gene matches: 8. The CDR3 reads CASTPGQSLNTEAFF. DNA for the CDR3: TGTGCCAGCACTCCGGGACAGAGCTTGAACACTGAAGCTTTCTTT.

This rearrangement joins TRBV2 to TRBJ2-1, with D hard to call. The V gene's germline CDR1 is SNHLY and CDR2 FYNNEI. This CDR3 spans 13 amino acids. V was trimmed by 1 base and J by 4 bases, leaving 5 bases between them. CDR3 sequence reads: CASSEGTYNEQFF. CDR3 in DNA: TGTGCCAGCAGTGAAGGGACGTACAATGAGCAGTTCTTC.

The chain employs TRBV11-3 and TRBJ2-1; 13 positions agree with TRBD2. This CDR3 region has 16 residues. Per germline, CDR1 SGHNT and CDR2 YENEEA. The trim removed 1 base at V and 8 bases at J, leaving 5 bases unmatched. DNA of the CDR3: TGTGCCAGCAGCTTAGGGACTAGCGGGAGTCGCTATGAGCAGTTCTTC. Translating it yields CASSLGTSGSRYEQFF.

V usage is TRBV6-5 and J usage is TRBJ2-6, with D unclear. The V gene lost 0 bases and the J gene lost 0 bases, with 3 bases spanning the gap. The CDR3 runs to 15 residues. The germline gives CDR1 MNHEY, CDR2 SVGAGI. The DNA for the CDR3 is TGTGCCAGCAGTTACTCGTCCTCTGGGGCCAACGTCCTGACTTTC. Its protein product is CASSYSSSGANVLTF.

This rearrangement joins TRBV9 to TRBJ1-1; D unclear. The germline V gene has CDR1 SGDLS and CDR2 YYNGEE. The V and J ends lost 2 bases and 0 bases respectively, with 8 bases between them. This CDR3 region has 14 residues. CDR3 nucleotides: TGTGCCAGCAGCGTTAACACCTTGAACACTGAAGCTTTCTTT. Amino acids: CASSVNTLNTEAFF.

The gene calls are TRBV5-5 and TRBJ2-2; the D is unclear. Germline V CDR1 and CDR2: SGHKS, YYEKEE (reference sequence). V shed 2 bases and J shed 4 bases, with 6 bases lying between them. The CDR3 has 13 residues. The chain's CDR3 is CASSFQPTGELFF. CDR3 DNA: TGTGCCAGCAGCTTTCAGCCCACCGGGGAGCTGTTTTTT.

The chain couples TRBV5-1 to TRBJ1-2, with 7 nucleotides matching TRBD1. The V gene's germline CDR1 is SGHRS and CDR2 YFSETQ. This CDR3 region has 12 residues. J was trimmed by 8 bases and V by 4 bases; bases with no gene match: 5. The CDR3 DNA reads TGCGCCAGCAGCCTCCAGGGGGTAGGCTACACCTTC. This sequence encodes CASSLQGVGYTF. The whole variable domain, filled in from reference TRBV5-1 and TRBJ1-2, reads KAGVTQTPRYLIKTRGQQVTLSCSPISGHRSVSWYQQTPGQGLQFLFEYFSETQRNKGNFPGRFSGRQFSNSRSEMNVSTLELGDSALYLCASSLQGVGYTFGSGTRLTVV.

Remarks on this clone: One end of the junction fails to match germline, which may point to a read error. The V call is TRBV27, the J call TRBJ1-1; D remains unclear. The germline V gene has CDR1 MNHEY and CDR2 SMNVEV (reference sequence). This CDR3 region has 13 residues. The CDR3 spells CASRLFPYTEAFF. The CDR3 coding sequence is TGTGCCAGCAGATTATTTCCTTACACTGAAGCTTTCTTT.

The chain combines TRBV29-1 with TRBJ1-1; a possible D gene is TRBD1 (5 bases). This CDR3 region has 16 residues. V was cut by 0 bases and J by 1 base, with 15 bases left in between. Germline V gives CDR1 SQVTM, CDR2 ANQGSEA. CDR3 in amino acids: CSVEEEKGWKNTEAFF. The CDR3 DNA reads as TGCAGCGTTGAAGAAGAGAAGGGGTGGAAGAACACTGAAGCTTTCTTT.

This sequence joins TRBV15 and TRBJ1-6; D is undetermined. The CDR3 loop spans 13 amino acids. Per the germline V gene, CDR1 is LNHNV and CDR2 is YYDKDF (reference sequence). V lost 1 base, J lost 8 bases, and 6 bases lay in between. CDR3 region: CATSRVSDSPLHF. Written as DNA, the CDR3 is TGTGCCACCAGCAGAGTTAGTGATTCACCCCTCCACTTT.

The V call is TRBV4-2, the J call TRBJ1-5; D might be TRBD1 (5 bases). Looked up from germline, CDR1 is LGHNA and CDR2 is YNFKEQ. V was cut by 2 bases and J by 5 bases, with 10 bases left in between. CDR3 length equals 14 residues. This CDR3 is CASSQFTGDQPQHF. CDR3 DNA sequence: TGTGCCAGCAGCCAATTTACAGGAGATCAGCCCCAGCATTTT.

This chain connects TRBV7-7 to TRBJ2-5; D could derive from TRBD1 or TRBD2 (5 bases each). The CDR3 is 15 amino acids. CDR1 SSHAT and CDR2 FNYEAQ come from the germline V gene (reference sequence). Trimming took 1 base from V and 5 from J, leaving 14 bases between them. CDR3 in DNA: TGTGCCAGCAGCTTAGGGGACGGTGGGGCGGAGACCCAGTACTTC. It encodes CASSLGDGGAETQYF.

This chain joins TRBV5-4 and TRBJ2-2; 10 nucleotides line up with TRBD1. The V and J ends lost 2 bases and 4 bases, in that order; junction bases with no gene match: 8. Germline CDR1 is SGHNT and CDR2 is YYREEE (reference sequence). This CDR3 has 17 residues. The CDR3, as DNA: TGTGCCAGCAGCTTTGGGGCTGGACAGGGGGTCACCGGGGAGCTGTTTTTT. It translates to CASSFGAGQGVTGELFF.

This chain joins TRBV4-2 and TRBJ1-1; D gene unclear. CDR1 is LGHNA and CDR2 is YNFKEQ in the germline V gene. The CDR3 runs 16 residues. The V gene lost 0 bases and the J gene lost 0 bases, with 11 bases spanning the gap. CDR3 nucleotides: TGTGCCAGCAGCCAAGAAGGGTACGGGATGAACACTGAAGCTTTCTTT. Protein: CASSQEGYGMNTEAFF.

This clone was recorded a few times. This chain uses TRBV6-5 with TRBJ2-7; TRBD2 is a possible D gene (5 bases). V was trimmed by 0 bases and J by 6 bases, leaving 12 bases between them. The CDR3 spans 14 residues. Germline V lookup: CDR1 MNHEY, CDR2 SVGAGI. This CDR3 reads CASSYSTGVGEQYF. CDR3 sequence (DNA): TGTGCCAGCAGTTACTCGACCGGGGTGGGCGAGCAGTACTTC.

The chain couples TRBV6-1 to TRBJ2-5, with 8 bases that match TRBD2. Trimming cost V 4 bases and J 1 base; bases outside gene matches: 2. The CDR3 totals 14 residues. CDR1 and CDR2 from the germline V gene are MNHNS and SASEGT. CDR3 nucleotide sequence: TGTGCCAGCAGTGGAGGACTAGCCCAAGAGACCCAGTACTTC. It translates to CASSGGLAQETQYF.